This T cell receptor (beta chain) was sequenced in a study of CD8 T cells in ankylosing spondylitis. Points from the study as a whole: What seemed typical of ankylosing spondylitis blood was a TCR beta motif built from eight highly homologous variants. Earlier work had already found some motif variants in reactive arthritis synovial fluid and blood. Reportedly, significant enrichment of disease-linked clones occurred in matched ankylosing spondylitis synovial fluid.

The CDR3 totals 13 residues. V lost 10 bases to trimming and J lost 0 bases, with 13 bases between them. Germline V gene lookup returns CDR1 SNHLY and CDR2 FYNNEI. As for this clonotype: Its antigen is still unknown.

Researchers built TCR beta libraries using quantitative 5'-RACE with molecular barcodes. MiXCR was run by TCRdb on the 5' RACE reads, yielding one entry per CDR3 protein. Of a few hundred thousand distinct CDR3 sequences listed, around 8% are singletons. The TCR originated in a male donor with ankylosing spondylitis. The sample comprised blood, either unsorted or a sorted T cell fraction (not recorded which). The chain joins TRBV2 to TRBJ2-7; D unresolved. The CDR3 bases are TGTGCCATTAGGGTCTCTAGCTCCTACGAGCAGTACTTC. This encodes CAIRVSSSYEQYF.